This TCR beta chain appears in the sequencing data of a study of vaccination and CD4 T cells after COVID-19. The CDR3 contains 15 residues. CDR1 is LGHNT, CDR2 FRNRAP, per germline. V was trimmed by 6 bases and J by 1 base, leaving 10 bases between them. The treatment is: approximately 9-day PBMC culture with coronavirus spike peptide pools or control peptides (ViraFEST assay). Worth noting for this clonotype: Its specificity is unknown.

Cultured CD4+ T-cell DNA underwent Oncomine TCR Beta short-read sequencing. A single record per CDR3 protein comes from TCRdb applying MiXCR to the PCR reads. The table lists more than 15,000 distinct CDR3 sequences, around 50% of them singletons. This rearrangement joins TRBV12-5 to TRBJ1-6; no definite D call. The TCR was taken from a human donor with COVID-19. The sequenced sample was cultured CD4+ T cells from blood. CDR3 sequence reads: CASGYAGSYNSPLHF. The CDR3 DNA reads TGTGCTAGTGGCTACGCGGGGTCCTATAATTCACCCCTCCACTTT.